The 3 T cell receptor beta chains in this list originate from one sample, sequenced in a study of T cell responses to AZD1222 COVID-19 vaccine. Generated by immunoSEQ multiplex PCR, the TCRdb table keeps only in-frame clones and is missing some. The sample records 130,000 to 150,000 clones, 92% being singletons. Specimen: peripheral blood, collected on day 0 of AZD1222 vaccination. Receptors were obtained from an adult in good health.

There are a few counts of this clone. This rearrangement joins TRBV4-1 to TRBJ2-7; no clear D. The CDR3 has 13 amino acids. CDR1 MGHRA and CDR2 YSYEKL come from the germline V gene. Trimming cost V 4 bases and J 1 base, with 8 bases left between them. CDR3 DNA: TGCGCCAGCAGCCCCGGTATGTCCTACGAGCAGTACTTC. This gives the protein CASSPGMSYEQYF.

The chain has TRBV10-3 and TRBJ2-7; D unclear. The germline CDR1 and CDR2 sequences are ENHRY and SYGVKD. Trimming cost V 0 bases and J 0 bases, with 6 bases left between them. CDR3 length equals 14 residues. As DNA, the CDR3 is TGTGCCATCAGTGAGTCCCACGTCTCCTACGAGCAGTACTTC. It translates to CAISESHVSYEQYF.

The rearrangement uses TRBV6-6 and TRBJ1-4; 9 bases line up with TRBD1. V was pared by 6 bases and J by 8 bases, with 13 bases of the junction left unmatched. Looked up from germline, CDR1 is MNHNY and CDR2 is SVGAGI (reference sequence). This CDR3 is 16 amino acids long. DNA of the CDR3: TGTGCCAGCAGGGATAGCCTGGACAGGGGTGGAGAAAAACTGTTTTTT. Protein: CASRDSLDRGGEKLFF.